This T cell receptor beta chain was found in a study of Ad26.COV2.S vaccination and SARS-CoV-2 variants listed by TCRdb under 2021. A note on the overall study: Vaccine-arm donors came from COV1001, a multicentre, randomized, double-blind, placebo-controlled phase I-IIa trial of Ad26.COV2.S in healthy adults. Dosing of Ad26.COV2.S was intramuscular, at either 5x10^10 or 1x10^11 viral particles, delivered as one shot or as two shots spaced 56 days apart. A total of about 30 samples were included in the TCR-sequenced set, comprising roughly 19 Ad26.COV2.S vaccine recipients, 5 placebo recipients and 8 SARS-CoV-2 convalescent individuals. TCRbeta repertoire sequencing was used to assess the specificity and breadth of SARS-CoV-2-reactive T cell receptors after Ad26.COV2.S vaccination. Participants in the trial were split at random into five groups of five each, receiving low-dose or high-dose Ad26.COV2.S once or twice, or else placebo on both occasions. Throughout the experiments and outcome assessment, investigators stayed blinded to trial group allocation.

Deletion took 3 bases off V and 5 bases off J, with a span of 28 bases between the germline ends. The germline V gene gives CDR1 as LGHNA and CDR2 as YSLEER. The CDR3, from cysteine to phenylalanine, totals 19 residues. Here the CDR3 DNA is all that survives: 57 bases in frame from base 1. Of note for this clone: Its antigen specificity is not known. Base qualities are not recorded, but no much larger clone differs from it by a single base.

Sample treatment or condition, as interpreted from the label and publication: some 20 received Ad26.COV2.S at low or high dose, single or two shots; several received placebo; per-sample allocation not given. Repertoires of vaccine and placebo recipients were sequenced from samples taken on day 63 after the first injection. Cohort 1b enrolled around 23 adults aged 18-55 years at a single site in Boston, USA, between 29 July and 7 August 2020. Ad26.COV2.S was a replication-incompetent adenovirus type 26 vector that expressed a prefusion-stabilized SARS-CoV-2 spike protein derived from the original Wuhan strain. The immunoSEQ Assay was used to sequence TCRbeta CDR3 regions. After extraction, genomic DNA underwent amplification by bias-controlled multiplex PCR, followed by high-throughput sequencing. Turning to the authors' computational methods: To quantify the absolute abundance of every unique TCRbeta CDR3 region, sequences were collapsed and filtered. T cell fraction was estimated by normalizing TCRbeta template counts to usable DNA, with usable DNA measured through amplification of reference genes found in all nucleated cells. Repertoire TCRs were annotated as SARS-CoV-2-specific when V gene, CDR3 amino acid sequence and J gene were exactly matched to a known reactive TCR set. The reference SARS-CoV-2 TCR set was derived from MIRA and filtered for enrichment in COVID-19-positive ImmuneCODE repertoires, a step that removed public or cross-reactive TCRs. Using the MIRA antigens, annotated TCRs were further analysed by specific ORF or by position within an ORF. Breadth was defined as annotated unique rearrangements over total unique productive rearrangements; depth was the summed frequency of those rearrangements. TCR breadth was compared between groups using two-sided Wilcoxon rank-sum tests. Drawn from immuneACCESS, this table holds only the in-frame rearrangements with V and J called that TCRdb kept. Clones are partly lost; checked studies trace under half to an unresolved V gene and leave the rest unexplained. V and J calls plus clone size are reproduced from that table; the DNA served to infer D and trimming. Across this sample there are around 400,000 clones, with roughly 90% seen only once. Less than 15% of the sample rests with the top ten.

The study at large found these results: Higher spike-specific TCR breadth was observed in Ad26.COV2.S recipients than in placebo recipients (P = 0.0014). According to the authors, total T cell responses may have been underestimated by the TCR breadth and depth analyses. Vaccine and placebo recipients had comparable non-spike TCR breadth, which fits with the vaccine containing only spike. After vaccination, substantial breadth of spike-specific CD8+ and CD4+ T cell responses was reported. The study was not powered to compare responses between vaccine doses or regimens.

Here the sequenced sample was peripheral blood, taken in a trial of Ad26.COV2.S vaccine versus placebo. In this chain, TRBV4-3 is recombined with TRBJ2-5, with no confident D gene call. The sequence was collected from a person aged 18 to 59 who received the Ad26.COV2.S COVID-19 vaccine or a placebo. The CDR3 loop reads CASSHPFQAPKNEVETQYF. At the DNA level, the sequence is TGCGCCAGCAGCCACCCATTCCAGGCCCCAAAGAACGAGGTGGAGACCCAGTACTTC.